These 11 T cell receptor beta chains originate from one sample sequenced in a study of T cells in Graves' hyperthyroidism and ophthalmopathy (dated by TCRdb to about 2019). Library construction relied on multiplex PCR. The data were produced on an Illumina HiSeq 2000. TCR beta CDR3 regions were amplified from RNA transcripts. The first round of RT-PCR for the TCR CDR3 was performed with the HTBI primer set and the Qiagen OneStep RT-PCR kit. The public reads were quality trimmed at Q25 with fastp and then assembled into clones with MiXCR by TCRdb, keeping productive beta chains. Rows with a matching CDR3 protein are joined into one entry that keeps the most common DNA and genes. For this sample the table gives 300,000 to 450,000 distinct CDR3 sequences, of which approximately 14% were detected only once. About a quarter of the sample is in the top ten clones. Source material: blood. These receptors were collected from a woman younger than 35 with Graves' hyperthyroidism that later progressed to Graves' ophthalmopathy.

This clonotype was seen ten or more times. This chain uses TRBV27 with TRBJ1-3; D unresolved. The V and J ends lost 3 bases and 4 bases respectively, with 10 bases between them. In germline, CDR1 is MNHEY, CDR2 SMNVEV (reference sequence). The CDR3 extends over 14 amino acids. The CDR3 DNA reads as TGTGCCAGCAGTTTCCGAGGACCCGGAAACACCATATATTTT. The encoded protein is CASSFRGPGNTIYF.

Details on this clonotype: Given a much more abundant clone one base away, this may be a read error. The chain employs TRBV6-4 and TRBJ2-3, with unresolved D. V was cut by 3 bases and J by 4 bases, with 8 bases left in between. The CDR3 has 13 residues. From germline, CDR1 is MRHNA and CDR2 SNTAGT. The DNA of the CDR3 is TGTGCCAGCAGTGATGGCGAGGCAGATACGCAGTATTTT. Amino acids: CASSDGEADTQYF.

The V and J genes are TRBV11-2 and TRBJ1-2; possibly TRBD1 for D (6 bases). V was clipped by 0 bases and J by 4 bases, with 9 bases between them. The CDR3 runs to 14 residues. Germline-derived CDR1 and CDR2 are SGHAT and FQNNGV. This CDR3 is CASSLDGGGYGYTF. DNA of the CDR3: TGTGCCAGCAGCTTAGACGGGGGCGGCTATGGCTACACCTTC.

The chain employs TRBV10-3 and TRBJ2-1; D remains ambiguous. V lost 0 bases and J 1 base, leaving 7 bases between the germline ends. The CDR3 is 15 amino acids. Germline CDR1 ENHRY, CDR2 SYGVKD. The CDR3 region is CAISESGFSYNEQFF. For the CDR3, the DNA is TGTGCCATCAGTGAGTCGGGGTTTTCCTACAATGAGCAGTTCTTC.

This chain uses TRBV20-1 with TRBJ1-1; D call uncertain. The CDR3 spans 13 residues. Trimming left V 6 bases short and J 1 base short, with 12 bases between. Germline V gene lookup returns CDR1 DFQATT and CDR2 SNEGSKA (reference sequence). Here the CDR3 reads CSAAGRRNTEAFF. CDR3 nucleotide sequence: TGCAGTGCAGCAGGACGGCGGAACACTGAAGCTTTCTTT.

V gene TRBV6-1 combines with J gene TRBJ2-3, with 9 bases aligning to TRBD1. The ends lost 6 bases at V and 4 bases at J; junction bases unmatched: 11. The CDR3 contains 16 residues. CDR1 is MNHNS and CDR2 is SASEGT in the germline V gene. CDR3 amino acids: CASRPRQGGLPDTQYF. For the CDR3, the DNA is TGTGCCAGCAGACCGCGACAGGGGGGCCTCCCAGATACGCAGTATTTT.

The chain carries TRBV4-3 and TRBJ2-1, with D perhaps TRBD2 (5 bases). Germline V gene lookup returns CDR1 LGHNA and CDR2 YSLEER. This CDR3 contains 15 residues. Trimming took 1 base from V and 7 from J, leaving 14 bases between them. The chain's CDR3 is CASSQGTGFLNEQFF. As DNA, the CDR3 is TGCGCCAGCAGCCAAGGGACTGGTTTTTTGAATGAGCAGTTCTTC.

The J gene is TRBJ2-3, the V gene TRBV4-2; D perhaps matches TRBD2 (5 bases). Germline values: CDR1 LGHNA, CDR2 YNFKEQ. Trimming pared 6 bases from V and 1 base from J, leaving 17 bases between. This CDR3 spans 16 amino acids. The CDR3 protein is CASSRWETGGTDTQYF. CDR3 DNA: TGTGCCAGCAGTAGGTGGGAGACTGGAGGCACAGATACGCAGTATTTT.

This clonotype was recorded a few times. The J gene is TRBJ2-7, the V gene TRBV7-9; 10 nucleotides agree with TRBD2. The CDR3 loop spans 16 amino acids. Per the germline V gene, CDR1 is SEHNR and CDR2 is FQNEAQ (reference sequence). Trimming cost V 7 bases and J 6 bases; bases outside gene matches: 15. This CDR3 is CASTTWDLASGGEQYF. For the CDR3, the DNA is TGTGCCAGCACCACATGGGATCTGGCTAGCGGGGGCGAGCAGTACTTC.

This clonotype was recorded a few times. The rearrangement uses TRBV4-2 and TRBJ1-2; no clear D gene. Germline CDR1 and CDR2: LGHNA and YNFKEQ. This CDR3 region has 19 residues. With 7 bases removed from V and 6 bases from J, the gap between germline ends came to 33 bases. This CDR3 reads CASMPDVGYGVEDDHGYTF. For the CDR3, the DNA is TGTGCCAGCATGCCAGACGTCGGGTACGGGGTGGAAGACGATCATGGCTACACCTTC.

This clonotype was detected many times. The V and J genes are TRBV28 and TRBJ2-1; TRBD1 might be the D (7 bases). Germline CDR1 reads MDHEN; CDR2 reads SYDVKM. This CDR3 spans 18 amino acids. V shed 1 base and J shed 0 bases, with 16 bases lying between them. CDR3: CASSLSGQAGSSYNEQFF. CDR3 DNA: TGTGCCAGCAGTTTATCCGGACAGGCCGGGAGCTCCTACAATGAGCAGTTCTTC.